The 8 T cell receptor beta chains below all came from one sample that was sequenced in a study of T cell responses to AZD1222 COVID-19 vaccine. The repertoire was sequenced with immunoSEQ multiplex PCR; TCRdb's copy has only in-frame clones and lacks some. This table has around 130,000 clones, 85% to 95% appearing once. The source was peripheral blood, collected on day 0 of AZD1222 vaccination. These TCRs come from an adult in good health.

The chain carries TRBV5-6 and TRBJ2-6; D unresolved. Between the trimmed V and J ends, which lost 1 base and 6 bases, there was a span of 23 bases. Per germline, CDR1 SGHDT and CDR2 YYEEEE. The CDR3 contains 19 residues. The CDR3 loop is CASSLYPGPILPEANVLTF. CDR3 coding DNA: TGTGCCAGCAGCTTGTATCCGGGCCCTATTCTTCCTGAGGCCAACGTCCTGACTTTC.

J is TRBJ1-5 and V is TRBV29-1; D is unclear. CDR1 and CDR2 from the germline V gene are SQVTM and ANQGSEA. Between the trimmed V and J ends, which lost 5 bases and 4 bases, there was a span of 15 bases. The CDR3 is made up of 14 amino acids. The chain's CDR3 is CSVLEGGPNQPQHF. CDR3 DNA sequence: TGCAGCGTTTTGGAGGGAGGCCCTAATCAGCCCCAGCATTTT. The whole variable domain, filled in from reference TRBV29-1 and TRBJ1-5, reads SAVISQKPSRDICQRGTSLTIQCQVDSQVTMMFWYRQQPGQSLTLIATANQGSEATYESGFVIDKFPISRPNLTFSTLTVSNMSPEDSSIYLCSVLEGGPNQPQHFGDGTRLSIL.

The CDR3 region has the DNA TGTGCCAGTAGTATTAACAGGGGGAGCAATCAGCCCCAGCATTTT. Encoded protein: CASSINRGSNQPQHF. J is TRBJ1-5 and V is TRBV19; 8 bases are shared with TRBD1. CDR1 and CDR2 (germline): LNHDA, SQIVND (reference sequence). This CDR3 spans 15 amino acids. V shed 3 bases and J 1 base; nucleotides not matched to a gene: 2.

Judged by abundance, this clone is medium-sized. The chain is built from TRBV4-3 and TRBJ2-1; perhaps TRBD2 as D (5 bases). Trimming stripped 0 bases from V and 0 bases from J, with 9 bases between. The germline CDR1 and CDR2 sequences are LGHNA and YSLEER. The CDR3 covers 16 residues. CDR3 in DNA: TGCGCCAGCAGCCAAGATATGGGGAGCTCCTACAATGAGCAGTTCTTC. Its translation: CASSQDMGSSYNEQFF.

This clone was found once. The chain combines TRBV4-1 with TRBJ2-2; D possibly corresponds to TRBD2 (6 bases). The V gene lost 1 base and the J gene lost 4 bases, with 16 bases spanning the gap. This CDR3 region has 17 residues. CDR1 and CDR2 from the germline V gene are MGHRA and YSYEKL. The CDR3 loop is CASSQGLARSSTGELFF. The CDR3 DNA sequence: TGCGCCAGCAGCCAAGGCCTAGCGAGAAGTTCCACCGGGGAGCTGTTTTTT.

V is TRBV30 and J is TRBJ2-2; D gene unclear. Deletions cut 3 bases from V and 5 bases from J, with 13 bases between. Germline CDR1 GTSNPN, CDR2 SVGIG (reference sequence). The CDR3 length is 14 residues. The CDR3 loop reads CAWRNPARTGELFF. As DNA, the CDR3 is TGTGCCTGGAGAAATCCGGCGCGGACCGGGGAGCTGTTTTTT.

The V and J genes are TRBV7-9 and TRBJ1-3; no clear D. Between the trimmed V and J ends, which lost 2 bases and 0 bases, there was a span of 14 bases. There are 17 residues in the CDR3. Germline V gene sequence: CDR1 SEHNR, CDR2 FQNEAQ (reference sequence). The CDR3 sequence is CASSLYDGILSGNTIYF. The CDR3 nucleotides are TGTGCCAGCAGCTTATATGATGGGATACTCTCTGGAAACACCATATATTTT.

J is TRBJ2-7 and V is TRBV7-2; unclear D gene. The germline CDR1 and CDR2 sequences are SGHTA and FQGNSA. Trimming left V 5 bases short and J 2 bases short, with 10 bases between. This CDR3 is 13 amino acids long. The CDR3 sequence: CASSPGRAYEQYF. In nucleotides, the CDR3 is TGTGCCAGCAGCCCCGGAAGGGCCTACGAGCAGTACTTC.